This is a list of T cell receptor beta chains from one sample in a study of blood T cell repertoires in COVID-19. Data came from immunoSEQ multiplex PCR; TCRdb stores just in-frame clones and leaves some out. The sample lists a few hundred thousand clones; roughly nine tenths were seen once. Sequencing input: PBMCs or T cells enriched from blood (not recorded which). The receptors derive from a woman aged 30 to 39 who had recovered from COVID-19. Each CDR3 is given with its conserved first and last residue. A D gene is named only where the DNA matches it firmly. Clone size, where shown, is once, few, many, or a class for clones that have expanded.

clone size | J gene | V gene | D gene | CDR3 protein | CDR3 DNA
once | TRBJ2-3 | TRBV4-1 | TRBD1 | CASSQAGTGVVTDTQYF | TGCGCCAGCAGCCAAGCCGGGACAGGGGTGGTGACAGATACGCAGTATTTT
- | TRBJ1-3 | TRBV9 | - | CASSVVPLGNTIYF | TGTGCCAGCAGCGTAGTCCCACTCGGAAACACCATATATTTT
- | TRBJ2-7 | TRBV4-1 | - | CASSQVTLREQYF | TGCGCCAGCAGCCAGGTTACCCTGAGGGAGCAGTACTTC
once | TRBJ1-5 | TRBV19 | - | CASSMGQSNQPQHF | TGTGCCAGTAGTATGGGGCAGTCAAATCAGCCCCAGCATTTT
- | TRBJ2-1 | TRBV3-1/TRBV3-2 | - | CASSQDPNRGEQFF | TGTGCCAGCAGCCAAGACCCCAATCGCGGGGAGCAGTTCTTC
- | TRBJ2-2 | TRBV11-2 | - | CASSPYGGNTGELFF | TGTGCCAGCAGCCCATACGGGGGGAACACCGGGGAGCTGTTTTTT
- | TRBJ1-2 | TRBV28 | TRBD1 | CASRDRTGANYGYTF | TGTGCCAGCAGGGACCGGACAGGAGCTAACTATGGCTACACCTTC
- | TRBJ2-1 | TRBV13 | - | CASSPILTRSNEQFF | TGTGCCAGCAGTCCTATCTTGACTCGGAGCAATGAGCAGTTCTTC
- | TRBJ1-5 | TRBV27 | TRBD1 | CASSPGQGPHQPQHF | TGTGCCAGCAGTCCGGGACAGGGGCCCCATCAGCCCCAGCATTTT
- | TRBJ2-4 | TRBV28 | - | CASRGGLSWAIQYF | TGTGCCAGCAGGGGTGGACTTTCGTGGGCCATTCAGTACTTC
- | TRBJ1-4 | TRBV7-9 | - | CASSSERGTWGEKLFF | TGTGCCAGCAGCTCCGAAAGGGGGACGTGGGGTGAAAAACTGTTTTTT
- | TRBJ2-1 | TRBV10-3 | TRBD2 | CAISGLAGAEEQFF | TGTGCCATCTCCGGACTAGCGGGAGCGGAGGAGCAGTTCTTC
- | TRBJ2-7 | TRBV5-5 | TRBD2 | CASSLYSGTVGSSYEQYF | TGTGCCAGCAGCTTGTATAGCGGGACGGTGGGGAGCTCCTACGAGCAGTACTTC
- | TRBJ2-7 | TRBV28 | TRBD1 | CASSLTGTGAYEQYF | TGTGCCAGCAGTTTAACCGGGACAGGGGCCTACGAGCAGTACTTC
- | TRBJ1-5 | TRBV28 | - | CASREELGNQPQHF | TGTGCCAGCAGGGAGGAACTTGGCAATCAGCCCCAGCATTTT
- | TRBJ2-3 | TRBV5-5 | - | CASSPQVGVADTQYF | TGTGCCAGCAGCCCCCAGGTGGGCGTCGCAGATACGCAGTATTTT
- | TRBJ2-6 | TRBV9 | - | CASSPLSSGANVLTF | TGTGCCAGCAGCCCCCTGAGCTCTGGGGCCAACGTCCTGACTTTC
- | TRBJ2-2 | TRBV2 | TRBD1 | CASRTGTGNTGELFF | TGTGCCAGCAGGACCGGGACAGGGAACACCGGGGAGCTGTTTTTT
few | TRBJ2-3 | TRBV24-1 | - | CATSRANTQYF | TGTGCCACCTCCAGGGCTAACACGCAGTATTTT
- | TRBJ2-1 | TRBV2 | - | CASSKRGSEQFF | TGTGCCAGCAGTAAAAGAGGGTCCGAGCAGTTCTTC
- | TRBJ1-4 | TRBV21-1 | - | CASSGQGPPEKLFF | TGTGCCAGCTCGGGACAGGGGCCACCCGAAAAACTGTTTTTT
- | TRBJ2-5 | TRBV19 | - | CASRAGTAQETQYF | TGTGCCAGTAGGGCGGGGACAGCCCAAGAGACCCAGTACTTC
- | TRBJ1-4 | TRBV7-2 | TRBD1 | CASSLGGQGGEKLFF | TGTGCCAGCAGCTTAGGGGGACAGGGTGGCGAAAAACTGTTTTTT
once | TRBJ1-5 | TRBV28 | - | CASSLGRTGLWGNQPQHF | TGTGCCAGCAGTTTGGGCCGCACAGGGCTTTGGGGCAATCAGCCCCAGCATTTT
- | TRBJ1-1 | TRBV7-9 | - | CASSSRVGMNTEAFF | TGTGCCAGCAGCTCCAGGGTTGGGATGAACACTGAAGCTTTCTTT
- | TRBJ1-6 | TRBV5-1 | TRBD1 | CASSSSGTGYNSPLHF | TGCGCCAGCAGCTCCTCAGGGACAGGGTATAATTCACCCCTCCACTTT
- | TRBJ1-2 | TRBV2 | - | CASTGGPRNYGYTF | TGTGCCAGCACTGGAGGGCCGCGTAACTATGGCTACACCTTC
- | TRBJ1-5 | TRBV28 | TRBD1 | CASSISQGGNQPQHF | TGTGCCAGCAGTATCTCACAGGGGGGAAATCAGCCCCAGCATTTT
- | TRBJ2-1 | TRBV7-3 | TRBD1 | CASSVQGAVHNEQFF | TGTGCCAGCAGCGTACAGGGGGCGGTCCACAATGAGCAGTTCTTC
- | TRBJ1-5 | TRBV6-2/TRBV6-3 | - | CASSTRTGAQHF | TGTGCCAGCAGTACTCGGACCGGGGCCCAGCATTTT
- | TRBJ2-1 | TRBV3-1/TRBV3-2 | - | CASSTYNEQFF | TGTGCCAGCAGCACATACAATGAGCAGTTCTTC
once | TRBJ1-2 | TRBV20-1 | - | CSASLTFSNYGYTF | TGCAGTGCTAGTTTGACATTTTCTAACTATGGCTACACCTTC
- | TRBJ1-1 | TRBV18 | TRBD1 | CASRRDRVGTEAFF | TGTGCCAGCAGACGGGACAGGGTAGGCACTGAAGCTTTCTTT
few | TRBJ1-1 | TRBV15 | - | CATSRGGGMNTEAFF | TGTGCCACCAGCAGAGGGGGAGGGATGAACACTGAAGCTTTCTTT
- | TRBJ1-5 | TRBV28 | - | CASRIYSNQPQHF | TGTGCCAGCAGGATCTATAGCAATCAGCCCCAGCATTTT
- | TRBJ1-5 | TRBV19 | - | CASTHLNQPQHF | TGTGCCAGTACCCACTTAAATCAGCCCCAGCATTTT
- | TRBJ2-7 | TRBV6-2/TRBV6-3 | - | CASSDGSEQYF | TGTGCCAGCAGTGACGGGAGCGAGCAGTACTTC
- | TRBJ2-7 | TRBV5-8 | TRBD2 | CASTPTSGRSYEQYF | TGTGCCAGCACTCCGACTAGCGGGAGATCCTACGAGCAGTACTTC
- | TRBJ2-1 | TRBV13 | - | CASSLTPTGEYNEQFF | TGTGCCAGCAGCTTGACCCCGACAGGAGAATACAATGAGCAGTTCTTC
- | TRBJ2-7 | TRBV28 | TRBD2 | CASSSPTSGSYEQYF | TGTGCCAGCAGTTCCCCAACTAGCGGGAGTTACGAGCAGTACTTC
- | TRBJ1-1 | TRBV18 | - | CASSPDGGFRNTEAFF | TGTGCCAGCTCACCCGACGGGGGGTTTCGGAACACTGAAGCTTTCTTT
- | TRBJ2-1 | TRBV19 | TRBD1 | CASMKGQGYANEQFF | TGTGCCAGTATGAAGGGACAGGGTTATGCGAATGAGCAGTTCTTC
- | TRBJ2-1 | TRBV5-1 | TRBD2 | CASSFGASGNNEQFF | TGCGCCAGCAGCTTCGGGGCTAGCGGGAATAATGAGCAGTTCTTC
- | TRBJ1-2 | TRBV12-3/TRBV12-4 | TRBD1 | CASSLGQLYGYTF | TGTGCCAGCAGTTTGGGACAGCTGTATGGCTACACCTTC
- | TRBJ1-3 | TRBV28 | - | CASYRASGNTIYF | TGTGCCTCCTACAGGGCTTCTGGAAACACCATATATTTT
- | TRBJ2-1 | TRBV7-9 | - | CASSPIGGSSYNEQFF | TGTGCCAGCAGCCCGATTGGGGGGAGCTCCTACAATGAGCAGTTCTTC
- | TRBJ1-2 | TRBV5-6 | - | CASSLGTYNYGYTF | TGTGCCAGCAGCTTAGGGACATATAACTATGGCTACACCTTC
- | TRBJ2-5 | TRBV4-1 | - | CASSPLSRNQETQYF | TGCGCCAGCAGCCCCTTGTCTAGAAACCAAGAGACCCAGTACTTC
- | TRBJ2-7 | TRBV28 | - | CASSPPRAHSYEQYF | TGTGCCAGCAGTCCGCCCAGGGCGCACTCCTACGAGCAGTACTTC
- | TRBJ1-5 | TRBV5-1 | - | CASSLAGGPGEPQHF | TGCGCCAGCAGCTTGGCAGGCGGGCCCGGGGAGCCCCAGCATTTT
once | TRBJ2-5 | TRBV2 | TRBD1 | CASGQGLWAQETQYF | TGTGCCAGCGGACAGGGACTGTGGGCGCAAGAGACCCAGTACTTC
- | TRBJ1-2 | TRBV5-6 | - | CASSSSGNYGYTF | TGTGCCAGCAGCTCATCAGGGAACTATGGCTACACCTTC